This T cell receptor (beta chain) was identified in a study of cytomegalovirus exposure and HLA in healthy donors. For the study at large: Counted in an early data release were about 80 million unique TCRs from HLA-typed donors. Study-wide findings and caveats: Associated with cytomegalovirus, according to the listing, were around 170 TCR beta chains. The later analysis indicated that the majority of CMV-associated TCR beta chains appeared HLA-restricted.

Regarding this clone: Its antigen is unknown.

Donors showed nominal health when sampled, although they likely had unrecorded immune exposures. The PCR made use of 60 Vbeta and 13 Jbeta primers. Profiling relied on immunoSEQ multiplex PCR, and the TCRdb table lists in-frame clones only, not all of them. The table records tens of thousands of clones, roughly 79% of them present only once. There are 13 residues in the CDR3. V shed 8 bases and J 3 bases; nucleotides not matched to a gene: 6. Germline V gene data show CDR1 as SNHLY and CDR2 as FYNNEI. Material: PBMCs. The TCR was taken from a female donor in good health and CMV-seronegative. The chain combines TRBV2 with TRBJ2-5; 7 nucleotides line up with TRBD1. CDR3 residues: CASVSQGEETQYF. Written as DNA, the CDR3 is TGTGCCAGCGTGTCCCAGGGGGAAGAGACCCAGTACTTC.